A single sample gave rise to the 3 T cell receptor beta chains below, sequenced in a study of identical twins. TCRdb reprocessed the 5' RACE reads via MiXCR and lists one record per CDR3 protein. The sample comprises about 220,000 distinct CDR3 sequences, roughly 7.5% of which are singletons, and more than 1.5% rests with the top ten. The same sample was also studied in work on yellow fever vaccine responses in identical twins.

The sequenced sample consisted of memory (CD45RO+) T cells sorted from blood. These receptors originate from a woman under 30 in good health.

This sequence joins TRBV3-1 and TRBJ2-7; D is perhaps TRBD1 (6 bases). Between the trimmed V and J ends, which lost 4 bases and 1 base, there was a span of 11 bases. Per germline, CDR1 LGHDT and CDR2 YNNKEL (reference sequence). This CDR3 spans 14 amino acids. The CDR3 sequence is CASSRGRRSYEQYF. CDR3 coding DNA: TGTGCCAGCAGCCGGGGGCGCCGGTCCTACGAGCAGTACTTC.

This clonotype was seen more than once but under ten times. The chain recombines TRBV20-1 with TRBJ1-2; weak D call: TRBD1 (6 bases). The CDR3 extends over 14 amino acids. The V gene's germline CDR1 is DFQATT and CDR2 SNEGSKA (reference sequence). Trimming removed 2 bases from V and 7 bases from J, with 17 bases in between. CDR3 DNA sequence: TGCAGTGCTAGACCCGGCGGGGGGGCGGTTGGCTACACCTTC. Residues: CSARPGGGAVGYTF.

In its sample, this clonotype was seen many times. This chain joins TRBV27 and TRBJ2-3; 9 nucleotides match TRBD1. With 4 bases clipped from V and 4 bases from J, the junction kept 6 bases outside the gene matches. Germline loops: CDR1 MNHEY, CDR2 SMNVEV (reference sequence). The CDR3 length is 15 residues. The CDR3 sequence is CASSWGTGRSDTQYF. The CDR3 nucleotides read TGTGCCAGCAGTTGGGGGACAGGGCGTTCAGATACGCAGTATTTT.